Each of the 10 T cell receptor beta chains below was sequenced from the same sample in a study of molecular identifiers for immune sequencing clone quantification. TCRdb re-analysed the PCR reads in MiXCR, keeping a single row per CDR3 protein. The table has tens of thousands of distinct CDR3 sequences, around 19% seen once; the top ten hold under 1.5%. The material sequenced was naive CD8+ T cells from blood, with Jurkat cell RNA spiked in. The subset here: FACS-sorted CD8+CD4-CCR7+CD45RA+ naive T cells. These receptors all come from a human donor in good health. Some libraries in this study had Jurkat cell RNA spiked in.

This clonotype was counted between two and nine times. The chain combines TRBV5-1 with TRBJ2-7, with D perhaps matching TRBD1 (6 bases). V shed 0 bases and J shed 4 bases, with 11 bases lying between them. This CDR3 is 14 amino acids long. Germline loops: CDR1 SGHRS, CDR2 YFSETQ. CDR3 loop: CASSLVEQGYEQYF. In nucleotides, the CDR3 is TGCGCCAGCAGCTTGGTCGAACAGGGATACGAGCAGTACTTC.

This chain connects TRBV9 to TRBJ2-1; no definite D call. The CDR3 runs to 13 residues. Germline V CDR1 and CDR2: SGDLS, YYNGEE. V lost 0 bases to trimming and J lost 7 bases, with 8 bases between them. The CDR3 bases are TGTGCCAGCAGCGTAGATTTTGTTAATGAGCAGTTCTTC. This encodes CASSVDFVNEQFF.

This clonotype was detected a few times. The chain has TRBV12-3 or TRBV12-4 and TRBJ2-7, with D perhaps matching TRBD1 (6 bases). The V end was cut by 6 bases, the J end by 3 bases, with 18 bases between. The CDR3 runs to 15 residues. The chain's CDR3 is CASSDLQGNGYEQYF. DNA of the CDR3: TGTGCCAGCAGCGACCTTCAGGGGAACGGCTACGAGCAGTACTTC.

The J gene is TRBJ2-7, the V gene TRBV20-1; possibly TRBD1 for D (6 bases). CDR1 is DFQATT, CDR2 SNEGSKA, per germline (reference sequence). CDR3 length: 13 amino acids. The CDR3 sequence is CSVVTDRSYEQYF. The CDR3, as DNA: TGCAGCGTCGTTACGGACAGATCCTACGAGCAGTACTTC.

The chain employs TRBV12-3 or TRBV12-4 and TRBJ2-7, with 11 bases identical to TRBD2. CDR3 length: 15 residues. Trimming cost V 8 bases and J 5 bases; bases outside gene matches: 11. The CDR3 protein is CASGHTSGSFDEQYF. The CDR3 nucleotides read TGTGCCAGCGGACACACTAGCGGGAGCTTCGACGAGCAGTACTTC.

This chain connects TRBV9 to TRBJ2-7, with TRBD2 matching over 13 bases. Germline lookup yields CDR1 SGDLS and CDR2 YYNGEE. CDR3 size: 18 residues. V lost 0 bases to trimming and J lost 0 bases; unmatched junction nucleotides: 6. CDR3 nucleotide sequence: TGTGCCAGCAGCGTAGGACTAGCGGGAGGTCCTTTCTCCTACGAGCAGTACTTC. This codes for CASSVGLAGGPFSYEQYF. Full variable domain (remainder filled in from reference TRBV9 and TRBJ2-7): DSGVTQTPKHLITATGQRVTLRCSPRSGDLSVYWYQQSLDQGLQFLIQYYNGEERAKGNILERFSAQQFPDLHSELNLSSLELGDSALYFCASSVGLAGGPFSYEQYFGPGTRLTVT.

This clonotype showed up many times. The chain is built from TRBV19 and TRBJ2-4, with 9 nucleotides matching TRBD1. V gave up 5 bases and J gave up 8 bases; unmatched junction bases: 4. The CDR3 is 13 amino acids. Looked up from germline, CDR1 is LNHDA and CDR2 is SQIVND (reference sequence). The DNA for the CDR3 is TGTGCCAGTAGTCCACAGGGGGCGTACATTCAGTACTTC. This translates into CASSPQGAYIQYF.

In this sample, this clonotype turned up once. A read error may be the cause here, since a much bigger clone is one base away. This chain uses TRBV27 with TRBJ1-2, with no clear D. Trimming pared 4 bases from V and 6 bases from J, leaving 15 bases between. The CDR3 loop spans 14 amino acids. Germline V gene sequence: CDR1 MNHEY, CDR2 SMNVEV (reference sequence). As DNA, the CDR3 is TGTGCCAGCAGTTCACAGATTCCCGCTGATGGCTACACCTTC. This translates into CASSSQIPADGYTF.

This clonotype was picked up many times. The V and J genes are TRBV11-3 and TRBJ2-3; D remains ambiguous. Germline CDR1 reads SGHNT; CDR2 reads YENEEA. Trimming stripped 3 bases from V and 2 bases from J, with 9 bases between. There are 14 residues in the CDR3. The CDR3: CASSFSGPTDTQYF. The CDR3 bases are TGTGCCAGCAGCTTTTCGGGCCCCACAGATACGCAGTATTTT.

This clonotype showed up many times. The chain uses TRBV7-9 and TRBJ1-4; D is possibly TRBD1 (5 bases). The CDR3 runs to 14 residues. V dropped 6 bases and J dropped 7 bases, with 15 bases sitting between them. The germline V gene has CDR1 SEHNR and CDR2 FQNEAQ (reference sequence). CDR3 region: CASSSREGSEKLFF. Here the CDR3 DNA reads TGTGCCAGCAGTTCTCGTGAGGGGAGTGAAAAACTGTTTTTT.